The next 22 T cell receptor beta chains were all read from a single sample in a study of blood T cell repertoires in COVID-19. This table comes from immunoSEQ multiplex PCR, and its TCRdb copy is limited to in-frame clones, with some not included. The sample contains approximately 380,000 clones, around nine tenths of which appear only once. Specimen: PBMCs or T cells enriched from blood (not recorded which). These receptor sequences come from a woman younger than 30 who had recovered from COVID-19.

This clone appeared a single time. The V and J genes are TRBV4-3 and TRBJ2-7; a weak D match, TRBD1 (6 bases). Deletions cut 2 bases from V and 7 bases from J, with 27 bases between. This CDR3 comprises 18 residues. CDR1 and CDR2 (germline): LGHNA, YSLEER. This CDR3 reads CASSQRSTTTGTNPEQYF. CDR3 coding DNA: TGCGCCAGCAGCCAAAGAAGCACGACGACAGGAACTAATCCAGAGCAGTACTTC.

CDR3 sequence: CASSLKRVKWGEGELFF. The CDR3, as DNA: TGTGCCAGCAGCTTGAAAAGGGTCAAGTGGGGGGAAGGGGAGCTGTTTTTT. The rearrangement joins TRBV5-4 to TRBJ2-2; possible D gene TRBD2, 6 bases. The V gene lost 1 base and the J gene lost 8 bases, with 21 bases spanning the gap. This CDR3 has 17 amino acids. Germline V lookup: CDR1 SGHNT, CDR2 YYREEE (reference sequence). Variable domain in full (rest from reference TRBV5-4 and TRBJ2-2): ETGVTQSPTHLIKTRGQQVTLRCSSQSGHNTVSWYQQALGQGPQFIFQYYREEENGRGNFPPRFSGLQFPNYSSELNVNALELDDSALYLCASSLKRVKWGEGELFFGEGSRLTVL.

The chain combines TRBV4-1 with TRBJ1-5; D ambiguous. Trimming cost V 4 bases and J 7 bases, with 11 bases left between them. Germline loops: CDR1 MGHRA, CDR2 YSYEKL. The CDR3 spans 13 residues. CDR3 DNA sequence: TGCGCCAGCAGCCCCCGGGGTGACCAGCCCCAGCATTTT. Translation gives CASSPRGDQPQHF.

The chain links TRBV30 to TRBJ1-1, with D unclear. The CDR3 consists of 13 residues. V was shortened by 0 bases and J by 4 bases, with 9 bases between the two germline ends. Looked up from germline, CDR1 is GTSNPN and CDR2 is SVGIG (reference sequence). The CDR3 DNA is TGTGCCTGGAGTGTACGCAGAGGCACTGAAGCTTTCTTT. Translation gives CAWSVRRGTEAFF.

V gene TRBV18 combines with J gene TRBJ2-5, with D possibly being TRBD1 (6 bases). This CDR3 comprises 15 residues. Germline V CDR1 and CDR2: KGHSH, LQKENI. Trimming cost V 1 base and J 0 bases, with 9 bases left between them. This CDR3 reads CASSPLGAYQETQYF. The CDR3 DNA reads as TGTGCCAGCTCACCACTGGGGGCCTACCAAGAGACCCAGTACTTC.

CDR3 amino acids: CASSVVPGGGEKLFF. The DNA of the CDR3 is TGTGCCAGCAGCGTAGTTCCAGGGGGCGGCGAAAAACTGTTTTTT. The genes are TRBV9 and TRBJ1-4; TRBD1 matches 8 bases. CDR1 SGDLS and CDR2 YYNGEE come from the germline V gene. The CDR3 covers 15 residues. V trimming: 0 bases; J trimming: 8 bases; junction bases outside the gene matches: 6.

This clone was recorded once. The chain uses TRBV15 and TRBJ2-4, with 7 positions matching TRBD1. V gave up 2 bases and J gave up 15 bases; unmatched junction bases: 16. This CDR3 comprises 15 residues. The germline CDR1 and CDR2 sequences are LNHNV and YYDKDF (reference sequence). CDR3 loop: CATSRPPLGEGASYF. The CDR3 bases are TGTGCCACCAGCAGACCCCCCTTAGGTGAGGGGGCCTCGTACTTC.

This clone has only one observation. The chain couples TRBV15 to TRBJ2-1; D uncertain. The CDR3 totals 17 residues. The ends were cut back, 1 base at V and 3 bases at J, with 16 bases in the middle. Germline values: CDR1 LNHNV, CDR2 YYDKDF (reference sequence). The CDR3 DNA is TGTGCCACCAGCAGAGTTCCTCCGACAAGCCACTACAATGAGCAGTTCTTC. Protein sequence: CATSRVPPTSHYNEQFF.

This chain joins TRBV28 and TRBJ2-3; 8 bases fit TRBD1. CDR3 length equals 17 residues. CDR1 and CDR2 from the germline V gene are MDHEN and SYDVKM. V trimming: 8 bases; J trimming: 2 bases; junction bases outside the gene matches: 15. Here the CDR3 DNA reads TGTGCCAGCTCCATGCCGGGACAGGTTGTTTCCACAGATACGCAGTATTTT. Amino acid sequence: CASSMPGQVVSTDTQYF.

This CDR3 reads CASSPAGGPNEQFF. For the CDR3, the DNA is TGTGCCAGCAGCCCCGCGGGGGGGCCCAATGAGCAGTTCTTC. The genes are TRBV3-1 (or the pseudogene TRBV3-2) and TRBJ2-1, with 9 nucleotides matching TRBD2. The CDR3 loop spans 14 amino acids. Germline-derived CDR1 and CDR2 are LGHDT and YNNKEL (reference sequence). J lost 6 bases, V lost 4 bases, and 4 bases had no gene match.

This rearrangement joins TRBV4-1 to TRBJ2-2, with 7 bases fitting TRBD1. Germline CDR1 MGHRA, CDR2 YSYEKL. The CDR3 consists of 16 residues. The V segment lost 3 bases and the J segment 2 bases; nucleotides outside the gene matches: 6. CDR3 nucleotides: TGCGCCAGCAGCCAGACAGGGCGCAAAAACACCGGGGAGCTGTTTTTT. It encodes CASSQTGRKNTGELFF.

V usage is TRBV30 and J usage is TRBJ1-5; no clear D. The CDR3 runs to 16 residues. V gave up 0 bases and J gave up 9 bases, with 21 bases separating them. Germline V gene sequence: CDR1 GTSNPN, CDR2 SVGIG (reference sequence). CDR3 loop: CAWSVPGSRSDRPQHF. CDR3 nucleotides: TGTGCCTGGAGTGTACCGGGATCCCGATCTGATCGGCCCCAGCATTTT. Full variable domain (rest looked up from reference TRBV30 and TRBJ1-5): SQTIHQWPATLVQPVGSPLSLECTVEGTSNPNLYWYRQAAGRGLQLLFYSVGIGQISSEVPQNLSASRPQDRQFILSSKKLLLSDSGFYLCAWSVPGSRSDRPQHFGDGTRLSIL.

The chain is built from TRBV11-2 and TRBJ2-7; 9 positions agree with TRBD2. J lost 3 bases, V lost 5 bases, and 20 bases had no gene match. Germline V CDR1 and CDR2: SGHAT, FQNNGV. The CDR3 is 19 amino acids. CDR3 region: CASSPEGSGGSPRGYEQYF. As DNA, the CDR3 is TGTGCCAGCAGCCCCGAGGGTAGCGGGGGATCCCCCCGGGGCTACGAGCAGTACTTC.

This chain uses TRBV5-6 with TRBJ1-1; 8 nucleotides align to TRBD1. This CDR3 is 15 amino acids long. Unmatched junction bases numbered 4, after V lost 1 base and J lost 2 bases. Germline V gives CDR1 SGHDT, CDR2 YYEEEE. CDR3 sequence reads: CASSLLDRGNTEAFF. The CDR3 region has the DNA TGTGCCAGCAGCTTGCTCGACAGGGGTAACACTGAAGCTTTCTTT.

The chain links TRBV19 to TRBJ1-2; unclear D gene. The ends were cut back, 7 bases at V and 4 bases at J, with 19 bases in the middle. The germline CDR1 and CDR2 sequences are LNHDA and SQIVND (reference sequence). This CDR3 region has 15 residues. CDR3 DNA: TGTGCCAGTACTACCTCGGCAGGTGACGGCTATGGCTACACCTTC. Its translation: CASTTSAGDGYGYTF. The variable domain in full, completed from reference TRBV19 and TRBJ1-2, reads DGGITQSPKYLFRKEGQNVTLSCEQNLNHDAMYWYRQDPGQGLRLIYYSQIVNDFQKGDIAEGYSVSREKKESFPLTVTSAQKNPTAFYLCASTTSAGDGYGYTFGSGTRLTVV.

The chain's CDR3 is CATSSGTGNSYEQYF. CDR3 sequence (DNA): TGTGCCACCAGTTCCGGGACAGGGAACTCCTACGAGCAGTACTTC. The chain joins TRBV24-1 to TRBJ2-7; 9 nucleotides align to TRBD1. This CDR3 is 15 amino acids long. Germline V gives CDR1 KGHDR, CDR2 SFDVKD. The V gene end was trimmed by 6 bases and the J gene end by 0 bases; junction bases not matched to a gene: 5.

The chain couples TRBV10-1 to TRBJ2-2; no reliable D call. CDR3 length: 14 amino acids. V was trimmed by 2 bases and J by 4 bases, leaving 8 bases between them. Germline V CDR1 and CDR2: WNHNN, SYGVQD (reference sequence). CDR3 region: CASSEGQSTGELFF. The DNA for the CDR3 is TGCGCCAGCAGTGAGGGGCAGTCCACCGGGGAGCTGTTTTTT.

The genes are TRBV6-5 and TRBJ1-2, with TRBD1 identical over 7 bases. The CDR3 totals 14 residues. The germline CDR1 and CDR2 sequences are MNHEY and SVGAGI. V trimming: 6 bases; J trimming: 4 bases; junction bases outside the gene matches: 8. CDR3 nucleotides: TGTGCCAGCAGGACAACAGGGGTGGGCTATGGCTACACCTTC. Protein sequence: CASRTTGVGYGYTF.

The V call is TRBV19, the J call TRBJ1-4; 8 nucleotides match TRBD1. The trim removed 6 bases at V and 7 bases at J, leaving 7 bases unmatched. The germline V gene has CDR1 LNHDA and CDR2 SQIVND (reference sequence). This CDR3 is built from 14 residues. DNA of the CDR3: TGTGCCAGTAGAGACAGGGGTGGAAGTGAAAAACTGTTTTTT. Protein sequence: CASRDRGGSEKLFF.

The V call is TRBV24-1, the J call TRBJ2-7; 7 positions match TRBD2. CDR1 is KGHDR and CDR2 is SFDVKD in the germline V gene. This CDR3 has 14 residues. With 3 bases clipped from V and 3 bases from J, the junction kept 4 bases outside the gene matches. The CDR3 sequence is CATSDAGDYYEQYF. DNA of the CDR3: TGTGCCACCAGTGATGCGGGGGACTACTACGAGCAGTACTTC.

This clone was seen only once. This chain joins TRBV18 and TRBJ2-5; D is undetermined. This CDR3 spans 13 amino acids. V lost 3 bases to trimming and J lost 1 base, with 6 bases between them. Per germline, CDR1 KGHSH and CDR2 LQKENI. CDR3 protein: CASSPKLQETQYF. The CDR3 nucleotides read TGTGCCAGCTCACCGAAACTCCAAGAGACCCAGTACTTC.

The rearrangement links TRBV18 to TRBJ1-1, with D perhaps TRBD1 (5 bases). This CDR3 is 16 amino acids long. Trimming stripped 6 bases from V and 5 bases from J, with 22 bases between. Looked up from germline, CDR1 is KGHSH and CDR2 is LQKENI. In DNA, the CDR3 is TGTGCCAGCTCCCCCCCTGGGGGGGGTCTGGAAACTGAAGCTTTCTTT. Protein product: CASSPPGGGLETEAFF.